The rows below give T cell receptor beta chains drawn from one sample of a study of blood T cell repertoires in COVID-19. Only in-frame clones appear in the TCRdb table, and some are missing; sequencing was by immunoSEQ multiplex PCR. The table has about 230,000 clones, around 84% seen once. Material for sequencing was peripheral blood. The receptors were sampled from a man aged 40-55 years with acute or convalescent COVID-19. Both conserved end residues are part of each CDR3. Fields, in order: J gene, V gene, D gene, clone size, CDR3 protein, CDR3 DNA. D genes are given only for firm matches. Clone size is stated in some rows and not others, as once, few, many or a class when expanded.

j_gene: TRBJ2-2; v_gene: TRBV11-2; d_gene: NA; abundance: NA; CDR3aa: CASSFAVTGVTGELFF; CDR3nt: TGTGCCAGCAGCTTCGCGGTAACGGGGGTCACCGGGGAGCTGTTTTTT
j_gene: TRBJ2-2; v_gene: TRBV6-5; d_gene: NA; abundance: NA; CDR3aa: CAAAAAFTGELFF; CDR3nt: TGTGCCGCCGCCGCAGCGTTCACCGGGGAGCTGTTTTTT
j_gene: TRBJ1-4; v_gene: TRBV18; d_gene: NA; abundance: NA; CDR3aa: CASSPPSGRGEKLFF; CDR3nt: TGTGCCAGCTCACCACCGAGCGGCAGGGGAGAAAAACTGTTTTTT
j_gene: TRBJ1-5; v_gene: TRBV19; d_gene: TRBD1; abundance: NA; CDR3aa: CASRPTGANQPQHF; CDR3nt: TGTGCCAGTAGGCCTACAGGGGCTAATCAGCCCCAGCATTTT
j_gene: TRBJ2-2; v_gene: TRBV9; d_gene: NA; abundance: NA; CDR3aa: CASSVDPRRGQRTGELFF; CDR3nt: TGTGCCAGCAGCGTAGATCCCCGGAGGGGGCAGAGGACCGGGGAGCTGTTTTTT
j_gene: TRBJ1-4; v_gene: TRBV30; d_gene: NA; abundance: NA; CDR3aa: CAWNSGNEKLFF; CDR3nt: TGTGCCTGGAATTCGGGGAACGAAAAACTGTTTTTT
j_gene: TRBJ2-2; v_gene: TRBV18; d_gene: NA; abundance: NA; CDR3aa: CASSPLGGHGTGELFF; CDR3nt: TGTGCCAGCTCACCTCTGGGGGGGCACGGCACCGGGGAGCTGTTTTTT
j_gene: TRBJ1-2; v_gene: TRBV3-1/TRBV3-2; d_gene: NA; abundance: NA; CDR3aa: CASSQDLMGSGRNGYTF; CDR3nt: TGTGCCAGCAGCCAAGATCTGATGGGGAGTGGTAGGAATGGCTACACCTTC
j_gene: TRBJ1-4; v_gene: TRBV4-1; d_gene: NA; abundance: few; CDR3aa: CASSQDPGGVGEKLFF; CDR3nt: TGCGCCAGCAGCCAAGATCCAGGAGGGGTCGGGGAAAAACTGTTTTTT
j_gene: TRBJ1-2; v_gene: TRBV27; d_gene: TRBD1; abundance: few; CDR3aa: CASSKTGGPYGYTF; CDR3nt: TGTGCCAGCAGCAAAACAGGGGGGCCCTATGGCTACACCTTC
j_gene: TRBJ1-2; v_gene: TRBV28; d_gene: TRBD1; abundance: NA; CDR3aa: CASTLTTGVRGYTF; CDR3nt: TGTGCCAGCACCCTTACTACAGGGGTACGTGGCTACACCTTC
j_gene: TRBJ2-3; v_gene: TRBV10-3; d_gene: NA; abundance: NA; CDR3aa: CAISGLETDTQYF; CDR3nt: TGTGCCATCAGTGGCCTAGAAACAGATACGCAGTATTTT
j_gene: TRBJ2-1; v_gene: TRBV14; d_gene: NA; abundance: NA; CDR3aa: CASSQDRGTEQFF; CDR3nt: TGTGCCAGCAGCCAAGATAGGGGGACTGAGCAGTTCTTC
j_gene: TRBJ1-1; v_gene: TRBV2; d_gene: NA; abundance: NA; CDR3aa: CATLQNMNTEAFF; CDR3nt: TGTGCCACCCTCCAGAACATGAACACTGAAGCTTTCTTT
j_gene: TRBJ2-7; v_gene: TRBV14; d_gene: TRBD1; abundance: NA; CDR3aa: CASSQESGTGAFYEQYF; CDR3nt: TGTGCCAGCAGCCAGGAATCCGGGACAGGGGCTTTCTACGAGCAGTACTTC
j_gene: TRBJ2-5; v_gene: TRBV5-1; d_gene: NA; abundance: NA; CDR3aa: CASSLERGTQYF; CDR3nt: TGCGCCAGCAGCTTGGAAAGGGGGACCCAGTACTTC